Detailed here is one T cell receptor (beta chain). Its antigen is as yet unknown. The sample belongs to a study of post-analysis software for immune sequencing data. General study findings and limits: Comparison of patients with controls showed 4 to 6 TRBV segments more frequent in patients, TRBV5-6, TRBV5-1 and TRBV20-1 among them. Normalized Chao1 diversity was significantly lower in multiple sclerosis patients than in controls.

This CDR3 contains 14 residues. V was shortened by 8 bases and J by 4 bases, with 16 bases between the two germline ends. Built from TCR beta cDNA, the libraries had unique molecular identifiers in them. Each sample of about 0.95 to 11 million input T cells yielded roughly 500,000 cDNA molecules, so each molecule approximated one T cell. TCRdb passed the PCR reads through MiXCR, listing each CDR3 protein once. This sample has a few hundred thousand distinct CDR3 sequences, with 34% found just once. The receptor comes from a girl aged 2-17 years with multiple sclerosis. V is TRBV12-3 or TRBV12-4 and J is TRBJ2-3; D is perhaps TRBD1 or TRBD2 (5 bases each). The sequenced sample consisted of blood. The CDR3 reads CASSSGASPDTQYF. DNA of the CDR3: TGTGCCAGCTCCTCCGGGGCTAGCCCAGATACGCAGTATTTT.